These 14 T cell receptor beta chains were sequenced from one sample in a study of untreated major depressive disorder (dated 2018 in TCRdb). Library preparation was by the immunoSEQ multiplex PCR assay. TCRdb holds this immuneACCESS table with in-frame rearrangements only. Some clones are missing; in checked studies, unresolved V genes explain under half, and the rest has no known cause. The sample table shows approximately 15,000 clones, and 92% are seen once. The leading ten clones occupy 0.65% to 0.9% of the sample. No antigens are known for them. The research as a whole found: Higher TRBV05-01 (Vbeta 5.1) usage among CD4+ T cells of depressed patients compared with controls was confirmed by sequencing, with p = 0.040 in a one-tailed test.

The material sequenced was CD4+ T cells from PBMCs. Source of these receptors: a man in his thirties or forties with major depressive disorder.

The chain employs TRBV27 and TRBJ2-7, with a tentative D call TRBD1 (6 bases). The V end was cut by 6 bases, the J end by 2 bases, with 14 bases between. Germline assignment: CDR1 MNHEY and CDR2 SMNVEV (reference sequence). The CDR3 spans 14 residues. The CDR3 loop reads CASSLQGPPYEQYF. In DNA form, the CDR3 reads TGTGCCAGCAGCTTACAGGGACCCCCCTACGAGCAGTACTTC.

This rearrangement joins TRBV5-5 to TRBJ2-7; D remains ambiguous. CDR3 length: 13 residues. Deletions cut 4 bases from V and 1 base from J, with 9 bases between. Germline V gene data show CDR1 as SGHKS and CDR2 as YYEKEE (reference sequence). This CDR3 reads CASSEIISYEQYF. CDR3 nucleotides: TGTGCCAGCAGCGAAATTATTTCCTACGAGCAGTACTTC.

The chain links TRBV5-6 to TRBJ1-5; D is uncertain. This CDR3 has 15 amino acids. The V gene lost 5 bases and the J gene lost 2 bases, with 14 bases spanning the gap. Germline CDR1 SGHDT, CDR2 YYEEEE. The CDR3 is CASSHRRYGNQPQHF. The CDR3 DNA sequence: TGTGCCAGCAGTCATCGTAGGTATGGCAATCAGCCCCAGCATTTT.

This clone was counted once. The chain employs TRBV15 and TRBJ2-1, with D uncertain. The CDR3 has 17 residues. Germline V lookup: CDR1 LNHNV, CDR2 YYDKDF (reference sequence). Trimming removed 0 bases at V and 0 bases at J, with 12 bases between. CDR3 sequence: CATSRDLGPSSYNEQFF. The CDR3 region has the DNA TGTGCCACCAGCAGAGATCTAGGCCCGAGCTCCTACAATGAGCAGTTCTTC.

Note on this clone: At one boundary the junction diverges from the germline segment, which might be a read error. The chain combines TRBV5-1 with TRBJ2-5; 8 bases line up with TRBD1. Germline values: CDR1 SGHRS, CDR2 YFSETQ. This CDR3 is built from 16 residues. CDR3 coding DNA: TGCGCCAGCAGATTGGGGCCCGGGACAGGCAAAGAGACCCAGTACTTC. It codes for CASRLGPGTGKETQYF.

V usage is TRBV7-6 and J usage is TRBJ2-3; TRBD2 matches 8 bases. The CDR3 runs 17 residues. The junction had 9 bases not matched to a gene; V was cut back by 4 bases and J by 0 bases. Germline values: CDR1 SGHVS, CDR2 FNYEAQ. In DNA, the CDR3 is TGTGCCAGCAGCTCTCTGGCGGGGGGAGTTAGCACAGATACGCAGTATTTT. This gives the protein CASSSLAGGVSTDTQYF.

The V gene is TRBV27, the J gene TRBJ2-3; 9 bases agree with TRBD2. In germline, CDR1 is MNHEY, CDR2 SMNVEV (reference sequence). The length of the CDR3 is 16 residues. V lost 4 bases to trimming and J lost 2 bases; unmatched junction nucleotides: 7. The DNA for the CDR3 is TGTGCCAGCAGTTCCAGGACTAGCGTAAACACAGATACGCAGTATTTT. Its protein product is CASSSRTSVNTDTQYF.

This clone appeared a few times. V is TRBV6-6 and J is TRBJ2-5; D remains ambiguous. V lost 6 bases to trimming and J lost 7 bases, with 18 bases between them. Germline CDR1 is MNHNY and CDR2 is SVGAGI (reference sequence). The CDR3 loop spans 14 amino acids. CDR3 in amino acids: CASSQMGSAGTQYF. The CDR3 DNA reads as TGTGCCAGCAGCCAAATGGGATCGGCAGGGACCCAGTACTTC.

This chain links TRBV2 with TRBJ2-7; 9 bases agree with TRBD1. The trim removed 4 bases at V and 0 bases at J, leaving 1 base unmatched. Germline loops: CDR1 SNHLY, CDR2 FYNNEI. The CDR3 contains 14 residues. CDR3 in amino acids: CASSGDRDSYEQYF. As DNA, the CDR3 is TGTGCCAGCAGTGGGGACAGGGACTCCTACGAGCAGTACTTC.

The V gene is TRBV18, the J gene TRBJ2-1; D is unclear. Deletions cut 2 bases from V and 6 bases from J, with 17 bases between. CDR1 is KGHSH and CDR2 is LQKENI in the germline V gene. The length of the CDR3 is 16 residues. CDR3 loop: CASSPSIGVYLNEQFF. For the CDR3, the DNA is TGTGCCAGCTCACCATCAATAGGCGTTTACCTCAATGAGCAGTTCTTC.

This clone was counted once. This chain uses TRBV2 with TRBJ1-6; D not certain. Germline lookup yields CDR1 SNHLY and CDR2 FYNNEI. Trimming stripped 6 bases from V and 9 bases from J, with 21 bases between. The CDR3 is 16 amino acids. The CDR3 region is CASSVVTSNGGSPLHF. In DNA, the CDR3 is TGTGCCAGCAGCGTCGTGACCTCCAACGGCGGTTCACCCCTCCACTTT.

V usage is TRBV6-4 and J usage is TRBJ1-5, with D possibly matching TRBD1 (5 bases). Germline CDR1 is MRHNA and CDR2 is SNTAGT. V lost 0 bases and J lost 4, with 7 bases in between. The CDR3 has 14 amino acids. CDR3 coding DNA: TGTGCCAGCAGTGACTCGGGGGGTAATCAGCCCCAGCATTTT. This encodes CASSDSGGNQPQHF.

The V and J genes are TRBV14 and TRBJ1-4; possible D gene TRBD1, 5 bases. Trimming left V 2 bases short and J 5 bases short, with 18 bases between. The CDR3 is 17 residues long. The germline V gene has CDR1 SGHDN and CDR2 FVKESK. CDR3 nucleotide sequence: TGTGCCAGCAGCCAACAACATACCGGGACGGAGAATGAAAAACTGTTTTTT. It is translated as CASSQQHTGTENEKLFF.

The CDR3 reads CASSSKAGVAGELFF. CDR3 nucleotides: TGTGCCAGTAGTTCCAAAGCGGGGGTAGCGGGGGAGCTGTTTTTT. This sequence joins TRBV19 and TRBJ2-2; 8 bases line up with TRBD2. The length of the CDR3 is 15 residues. The J segment lost 8 bases and the V segment lost 5 bases, leaving 10 bases of the junction unmatched. From germline, CDR1 is LNHDA and CDR2 SQIVND (reference sequence).